This is a list of T cell receptor beta chains from one sample in a study of CD8+CD57+ T cells in acquired aplastic anemia. TCRdb re-analysed the reads in MiXCR, keeping a single row per CDR3 protein. The sample has roughly 250,000 distinct CDR3 sequences; roughly 80% are singletons. The specimen was sorted CD4+, CD8+, or CD8+CD57+ T cells (not recorded which) from PBMCs. These receptors were taken from a human donor with aplastic anemia. Each CDR3 is given with its conserved first and last residue. The D gene is left open where the match is weak. Size is stated for part of the rows, as once, few or many counts, or as a class when the clone is expanded.

>.|TRBV19|TRBJ1-1|.
CASSLTGGGHDEDFF
TGTGCCAGTAGCTTAACGGGCGGAGGGCACGATGAAGATTTCTTC
>.|TRBV5-1|TRBJ2-7|.
CASSYGTPVSYEQYF
TGCGCCAGCAGCTACGGGACACCAGTATCCTACGAGCAGTACTTC
>.|TRBV29-1|TRBJ2-1|.
CSVERGRSYNEQFF
TGCAGCGTTGAGAGAGGCCGCTCCTACAATGAGCAGTTCTTC
>.|TRBV9|TRBJ2-3|.
CASSVDGGGGNTYF
TGTGCCAGCAGCGTGGATGGGGGAGGTGGCAACACCTATTTT
>TRBD2|TRBV20-1|TRBJ2-5|.
CSAIGGNGMKTQYF
TGCAGTGCTATCGGGGGGAACGGGATGAAGACCCAGTACTTC
>.|TRBV7-9|TRBJ2-1|.
CASGSAHNEQSF
TGTGCCAGCGGCAGTGCTCACAATGAGCAGTCCTTC
>.|TRBV15|TRBJ2-5|few
CATSIASSQDTQYF
TGTGCCACCAGCATAGCCTCCAGCCAAGATACCCAGTACTTC
>.|TRBV7-2|TRBJ1-1|few
CASSLALTANTEDFF
TGTGCCAGTAGTTTAGCTCTGACAGCGAACACTGAAGATTTCTTC
>.|TRBV2|TRBJ2-3|.
CASMLPPDTDTQYF
TGTGCCAGCATGTTGCCTCCAGATACAGATACGCAGTATTTT
>.|TRBV7-6|TRBJ2-3|.
CASSLGAYNSPPHYF
TGTGCCAGCAGCTTAGGGGCCTATAATTCACCCCCCCACTATTTT
>TRBD2|TRBV7-8|TRBJ2-5|.
CASAIAGGETQYF
TGTGCCAGCGCTATCGCGGGAGGAGAGACCCAGTACTTC
>.|TRBV9|TRBJ2-3|once
CASSVGGNAGELF
TGTGCCAGCAGCGTAGGCGGGAACGCTGGGGAGTTGTTT
>TRBD1|TRBV7-9|TRBJ1-6|.
CASTLGQGYNSPLHF
TGTGCCAGCACCCTCGGACAGGGCTATAATTCACCCCTCCACTTT
>.|TRBV7-8|TRBJ2-1|.
CASSFARSPGSQYQFF
TGTGCCAGCAGCTTTGCAAGAAGCCCCGGGAGCCAGTATCAGTTCTTC
>.|TRBV7-9|TRBJ2-5|.
CATSRGCSRGTQYF
TGTGCCACCAGCAGGGGCTGCAGCCGGGGGACCCAGTACTTC
>.|TRBV15|TRBJ1-1|once
CATSRDQQEAFF
TGTGCCACCAGCAGAGATCAACAGGAAGCTTTCTTT
>TRBD2|TRBV9|TRBJ2-3|.
CASSETSGTNNEQYF
TGTGCCAGCAGCGAAACTAGCGGGACAAACAATGAGCAGTATTTT
>TRBD2|TRBV15|TRBJ2-5|.
CSTSGGSAKETQYF
TGTAGTACCAGCGGGGGCAGCGCCAAAGAGACCCAGTACTTC
>TRBD1|TRBV7-8|TRBJ2-1|few
CASSFNPDGTAQSFF
TGTGCCAGCAGCTTTAATCCAGACGGGACAGCCCAGTCGTTCTTC
>.|TRBV7-2|TRBJ1-1|.
CASSLGGQVADAFF
TGTGCCAGCAGCTTAGGGGGGCAAGTCGCTGATGCCTTCTTT
>.|TRBV5-4|TRBJ1-5|.
CASSFSRRYNQPQHF
TGTGCCAGCAGCTTTTCAAGAAGGTACAATCAGCCCCAGCATTTT
>.|TRBV7-9|TRBJ1-2|.
CASSCQRSGGVDEGYTF
TGTGCCAGCAGCTGTCAAAGAAGCGGGGGGGTAGATGAGGGCTACACCTTC
>.|TRBV7-2|TRBJ1-6|.
CASSLLGGPQHFGLHF
.
>.|TRBV5-6|TRBJ2-1|once
CASSPVDVHEQFF
TGTGCCAGCAGCCCCGTTGACGTCCATGAGCAGTTCTTC
>TRBD1|TRBV19|TRBJ2-7|few
CASSLSGTGTYEQYF
TGTGCCAGTAGTCTATCAGGGACAGGGACCTACGAGCAGTACTTC
>.|TRBV19|TRBJ1-5|.
CASSDSRNQPQHF
TGTGCCAGTTCGGACAGCCGTAATCAGCCCCAGCATTTT
>TRBD1|TRBV6-1|TRBJ1-5|.
CASKRTGGGQPQHF
TGTGCCAGCAAGAGGACAGGGGGCGGTCAGCCCCAGCATTTT
>.|TRBV7-6|TRBJ2-1|.
CASSLPHGTKEDQQFF
TGTGCCAGCAGCTTACCCCACGGGACAAAAGAGGACCAGCAGTTCTTC
>.|TRBV7-9|TRBJ2-3|.
CASGFQRSGARDF
TGTGCCAGCGGCTTTCAAAGAAGCGGTGCGCGGGATTTT
>.|TRBV7-9|TRBJ2-6|.
CASSLQRSAGGDDVLTF
TGTGCCAGCAGCTTACAAAGAAGCGCGGGTGGCGATGACGTCCTGACTTTC
>.|TRBV20-1|TRBJ1-1|once
CSVLQGGAWNTEAFF
TGCAGTGTATTGCAGGGTGGTGCCTGGAACACTGAAGCTTTCTTT
>TRBD2|TRBV7-3|TRBJ2-3|.
CASRDGGADTQDF
TGTGCCAGCAGGGACGGGGGGGCAGATACGCAGGATTTT
>.|TRBV7-9|TRBJ1-2|.
CASRMAVDEQFFGTF
.
>TRBD1|TRBV12-3/TRBV12-4|TRBJ1-2|.
CASGETGGADYGYTF
TGTGCCAGCGGGGAGACAGGGGGCGCCGACTATGGCTACACCTTC
>.|TRBV24-1|TRBJ2-7|.
CASSEPSALGYEQYF
TGTGCCAGCAGTGAGCCATCGGCCCTGGGCTACGAGCAGTACTTC
>.|TRBV6-2/TRBV6-3|TRBJ2-7|many
CASSPDSSYEQYF
TGTGCCAGCAGTCCGGACAGCTCCTACGAGCAGTACTTC
>.|TRBV20-1|TRBJ1-2|.
CSAMDSVGLRGYTF
TGCAGTGCTATGGACAGTGTGGGTTTAAGAGGCTACACCTTC
>.|TRBV2|TRBJ2-4|.
CASGGAGAITQYF
TGTGCCAGCGGGGGCGCGGGGGCAATTACGCAGTACTTT
>.|TRBV19|TRBJ2-3|.
CASSLAEGADTQYF
TGTGCCAGTAGCTTAGCGGAGGGTGCCGATACGCAGTATTTT
>TRBD1|TRBV20-1|TRBJ1-5|.
CSARELSGGGQPQHF
TGCAGTGCTCGCGAACTTTCAGGGGGCGGTCAGCCCCAGCATTTT
>.|TRBV20-1|TRBJ1-4|.
CSANGLAEGDEKLFF
TGCAGTGCTAACGGCCTAGCCGAGGGAGATGAAAAACTGTTTTTT
>.|TRBV7-9|TRBJ2-7|.
CASSFKRRGGSEEYF
TGTGCCAGCAGCTTTAAACGAAGAGGGGGGAGCGAGGAGTACTTC
>.|TRBV7-8|TRBJ2-7|.
CASSRTVTYEQYF
TGTGCCAGCAGCAGGACAGTCACCTACGAGCAGTACTTC
>.|TRBV9|TRBJ2-1|.
CASSDGRSGMHTF
TGTGCCAGCAGCGATGGGAGGAGCGGAATGCATACCTTC
>TRBD1|TRBV7-9|TRBJ1-3|many
CASSRAGGGSGNTIYF
TGTGCCAGCAGTCGAGCAGGGGGAGGCTCTGGAAACACCATATATTTT
>.|TRBV7-8|TRBJ2-3|.
CASSSAGGGVADTQYF
TGTGCCAGCAGCTCGGCCGGGGGTGGGGTCGCGGATACGCAGTATTTT
>.|TRBV2|TRBJ2-3|many
CTSGAGGTDTQYF
TGTACCAGCGGGGCCGGGGGCACCGATACGCAGTATTTT
>.|TRBV7-2|TRBJ2-3|.
CASSPGGPPDVQYF
TGTGCCAGCAGCCCCGGGGGGCCTCCGGATGTACAGTATTTT